Below are 14 T cell receptor beta chains sequenced from a single sample in a study of Tregs in tolerant kidney transplant recipients. Data came from immunoSEQ multiplex PCR; TCRdb stores just in-frame clones and leaves some out. The sample holds tens of thousands of clones; about 90% are singletons and the top ten take 0.55% to 0.85%. Sequencing used Tregs from blood. These receptors all stem from a human donor in good health.

The chain links TRBV7-8 to TRBJ1-1, with a possible D match to TRBD1 (5 bases). Germline V CDR1 and CDR2: SGHVS, FQNEAQ. The CDR3 spans 14 residues. V was shortened by 2 bases and J by 3 bases, with 10 bases between the two germline ends. The CDR3, as DNA: TGTGCCAGCAGCTTATTTGGGGGGGACACTGAAGCTTTCTTT. Translating it yields CASSLFGGDTEAFF.

In nucleotides, the CDR3 is TGTGCCAGCAGCGTAGGGCGGGGTGGCTACACCTTC. It is translated as CASSVGRGGYTF. The chain is built from TRBV9 and TRBJ1-2; no clear D. Per germline, CDR1 SGDLS and CDR2 YYNGEE. Trimming shortened V by 0 bases and J by 7 bases, and 7 bases separated the two germline ends. The CDR3 spans 12 residues.

The V and J genes are TRBV6-6 and TRBJ2-5; TRBD2 might be the D (6 bases). CDR3 length: 16 residues. Trimming removed 0 bases from V and 4 bases from J, with 15 bases in between. Germline CDR1 is MNHNY and CDR2 is SVGAGI (reference sequence). The CDR3 here is CASSYSTGASRETQYF. CDR3 nucleotide sequence: TGTGCCAGCAGTTACTCTACGGGAGCCTCGAGAGAGACCCAGTACTTC.

The chain has TRBV4-1 and TRBJ2-3; 10 positions agree with TRBD2. There are 17 residues in the CDR3. Unmatched junction bases numbered 9, after V lost 0 bases and J lost 6 bases. Per germline, CDR1 MGHRA and CDR2 YSYEKL. The CDR3 loop is CASSQDRTSGSSDTQYF. The CDR3 coding sequence is TGCGCCAGCAGCCAAGATCGGACTAGCGGCTCCTCTGATACGCAGTATTTT.

The chain recombines TRBV29-1 with TRBJ2-2, with D unresolved. Germline V lookup: CDR1 SQVTM, CDR2 ANQGSEA. This CDR3 has 14 residues. V lost 1 base, J lost 6 bases, and 12 bases lay in between. CDR3 sequence reads: CSVEALGSPGELFF. CDR3 coding DNA: TGCAGCGTTGAAGCTCTTGGCTCGCCCGGGGAGCTGTTTTTT.

The rearrangement uses TRBV5-8 and TRBJ2-5; maybe TRBD2 (5 bases). This CDR3 contains 13 residues. V was clipped by 1 base and J by 1 base, with 5 bases between them. Germline loops: CDR1 SGHTS, CDR2 YDEGEE. CDR3 region: CASSLTSQETQYF. CDR3 DNA sequence: TGTGCCAGCAGCTTGACTAGCCAAGAGACCCAGTACTTC.

This sequence joins TRBV7-6 and TRBJ2-7; 9 nucleotides agree with TRBD1. This CDR3 contains 16 residues. J lost 7 bases, V lost 3 bases, and 13 bases had no gene match. The germline V gene encodes CDR1 SGHVS and CDR2 FNYEAQ. This CDR3 reads CASSFPPGQGTGEQYF. The CDR3 DNA follows: TGTGCCAGCAGCTTTCCCCCGGGACAGGGAACGGGTGAGCAGTACTTC.

The chain joins TRBV6-1 to TRBJ2-3; D is unresolved. The germline gives CDR1 MNHNS, CDR2 SASEGT. Trimming stripped 4 bases from V and 4 bases from J, with 3 bases between. The CDR3 consists of 11 residues. For the CDR3, the DNA is TGTGCCAGCAGTGTAGCAGATACGCAGTATTTT. Protein sequence: CASSVADTQYF.

V is TRBV2 and J is TRBJ1-2, with D unclear. The CDR3 loop spans 17 amino acids. V gave up 2 bases and J gave up 4 bases, with 20 bases separating them. CDR1 and CDR2 (germline): SNHLY, FYNNEI. CDR3 in amino acids: CASSEPRTASTLYGYTF. For the CDR3, the DNA is TGTGCCAGCAGTGAACCTAGGACGGCTTCGACCCTCTATGGCTACACCTTC.

Comment on this clone: The same CDR3 can be traced to other DNA sequences in this sample. The J gene is TRBJ1-2, the V gene TRBV6-5, with a weak D call TRBD1 (5 bases). Trimming removed 2 bases from V and 4 bases from J, with 8 bases in between. The CDR3 consists of 13 residues. Germline lookup yields CDR1 MNHEY and CDR2 SVGAGI. CDR3 protein: CASSYRGGYGYTF. The DNA of the CDR3 is TGTGCCAGCAGTTACCGGGGCGGCTATGGCTACACCTTC.

The chain couples TRBV18 to TRBJ2-2; maybe TRBD1 (6 bases). Trimming shortened V by 3 bases and J by 4 bases, and 15 bases separated the two germline ends. From germline, CDR1 is KGHSH and CDR2 LQKENI. The CDR3 covers 16 residues. The DNA for the CDR3 is TGTGCCAGCTCACCCCTACAGGGTTTGTCCACCGGGGAGCTGTTTTTT. Translation gives CASSPLQGLSTGELFF.

V usage is TRBV29-1 and J usage is TRBJ2-7; D is ambiguous. Trimming took 8 bases from V and 0 from J, leaving 8 bases between them. This CDR3 has 11 amino acids. Germline V gene data show CDR1 as SQVTM and CDR2 as ANQGSEA. The CDR3 loop is CSSTDSYEQYF. CDR3 DNA: TGCAGCTCGACGGACTCCTACGAGCAGTACTTC.

Here the CDR3 reads CAIGRVTYNEQFF. The CDR3 DNA follows: TGTGCCATCGGCCGGGTTACCTACAATGAGCAGTTCTTC. The chain joins TRBV10-3 to TRBJ2-1; the D is unclear. V lost 8 bases to trimming and J lost 2 bases, with 10 bases between them. This CDR3 has 13 amino acids. Germline loops: CDR1 ENHRY, CDR2 SYGVKD.

The chain combines TRBV11-3 with TRBJ1-4; possible D gene TRBD1, 6 bases. The germline V gene encodes CDR1 SGHNT and CDR2 YENEEA. The CDR3 covers 16 residues. Trimming left V 5 bases short and J 4 bases short, with 17 bases between. The CDR3 region has the DNA TGTGCCAGCAGCCCTGCCGTGGGGGCCCGTAATGAAAAACTGTTTTTT. Translating it yields CASSPAVGARNEKLFF.